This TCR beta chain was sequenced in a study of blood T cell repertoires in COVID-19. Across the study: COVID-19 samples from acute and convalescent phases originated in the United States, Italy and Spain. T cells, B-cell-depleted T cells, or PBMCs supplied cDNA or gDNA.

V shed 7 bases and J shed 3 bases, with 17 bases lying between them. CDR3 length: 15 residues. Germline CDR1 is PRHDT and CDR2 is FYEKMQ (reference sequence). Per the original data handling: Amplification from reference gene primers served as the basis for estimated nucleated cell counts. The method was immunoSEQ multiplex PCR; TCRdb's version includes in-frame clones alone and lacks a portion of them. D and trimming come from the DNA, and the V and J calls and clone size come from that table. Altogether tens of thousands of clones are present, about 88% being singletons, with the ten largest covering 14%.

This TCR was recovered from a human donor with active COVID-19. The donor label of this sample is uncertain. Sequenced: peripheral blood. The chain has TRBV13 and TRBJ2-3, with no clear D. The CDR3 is CASTSGTAVTDTQYF. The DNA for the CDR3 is TGTGCCAGCACCTCCGGCACAGCAGTTACAGATACGCAGTATTTT.